The rows below give T cell receptor beta chains drawn from one sample of a study of graft-versus-host responses after intestinal transplantation. Profiling relied on immunoSEQ multiplex PCR, and the TCRdb table lists in-frame clones only, not all of them. The profile shows 20,000 to 25,000 clones, 35% to 50% of them singletons. The sequencing used alloreactive CD8+ T cells from a mixed lymphocyte reaction culture, collected before transplantation. These receptors all come from a human patient who was an organ donor for intestinal transplantation. Both conserved end residues are part of each CDR3. Fields, in order: clone size, V gene, J gene, D gene, CDR3 DNA, CDR3 protein. A D gene is named only where the DNA matches it firmly. Rows may omit the clone size; those that give it use once, few, many or a size class.

.,TRBV10-3,TRBJ1-1,TRBD1,TGTGCCATGATGGGACAGATGAACACTGAAGCTTTCTTT,CAMMGQMNTEAFF
.,TRBV15,TRBJ2-2,TRBD1,TGTGCCACCAGCAGAGATAGGGGGCTGGTAGCCGGGGAGCTGTTTTTT,CATSRDRGLVAGELFF
.,TRBV6-8,TRBJ2-7,TRBD2,TGTGCCAGCAGTCCGACTAGCGGGCTGCAGTACTTC,CASSPTSGLQYF
few,TRBV6-6,TRBJ2-3,TRBD1,TGTGCCAGCAGTTATAAAGGGGACAGGGTCCCAGATACGCAGTATTTT,CASSYKGDRVPDTQYF
.,TRBV27,TRBJ2-2,.,TGTGCCAGCAGTTCCATCGTGAACACCGGGGAGCTGTTTTTT,CASSSIVNTGELFF
.,TRBV9,TRBJ2-7,.,TGTGCCAGCAGCGTTTCCGGGAGCTTTGGCGACGAGCAGTACTTC,CASSVSGSFGDEQYF
.,TRBV29-1,TRBJ2-2,.,TGCAGCGTGACAAGGTCCGGGGAGCTGTTTTTT,CSVTRSGELFF
few,TRBV20-1,TRBJ1-1,.,TGCAGTGCTAGCGAGAACACTGAAGCTTTCTTT,CSASENTEAFF
.,TRBV27,TRBJ2-3,.,TGTGCCAGCAGTTTATCGCAGGGCAAGGGAAGGGTGACAGATACGCAGTATTTT,CASSLSQGKGRVTDTQYF
.,TRBV27,TRBJ1-5,.,TGTGCCAGCAGCGAAGGGGGAAATAATCAGCCCCAGCATTTT,CASSEGGNNQPQHF
once,TRBV4-3,TRBJ2-3,TRBD2,TGCGCCAGCAGCCAAGATAAGGCTAGCGGGAGGGCCCGTGGGGATACGCAGTATTTT,CASSQDKASGRARGDTQYF
.,TRBV28,TRBJ2-2,TRBD1,TGTGCCAGCAGCCCCCCACCGGGACAGGGGGCGAGCACCGGGGAGCTGTTTTTT,CASSPPPGQGASTGELFF
.,TRBV6-5,TRBJ2-7,.,TGTGCCACCTCCGACGGGGTCATTGTGTTCCACGAGCAGTACTTC,CATSDGVIVFHEQYF
once,TRBV6-5,TRBJ1-1,.,TGTGCCAGCAGTTACTCGCAGAGGAACACTGAAGCTTTCTTT,CASSYSQRNTEAFF
.,TRBV4-1,TRBJ1-1,.,TGCGCCAGCAGCCCCTGGCGGGGGGCGAACACTGAAGCTTTCTTT,CASSPWRGANTEAFF
.,TRBV9,TRBJ2-5,.,TGTGCCAGCAGCGTAGGGGGAGAGCGAGAGACCCAGTACTTC,CASSVGGERETQYF
.,TRBV5-7,TRBJ2-7,.,TGTGCCAGCAGCTTGGGCTACGAGCAGTACTTC,CASSLGYEQYF
.,TRBV4-3,TRBJ2-1,TRBD2,TGCGCCAGCAGCCAAGTGGCAGCGGGGAACAATGAGCAGTTCTTC,CASSQVAAGNNEQFF
.,TRBV28,TRBJ2-7,.,TGTGCCAGCAGTTTCCCGACACCCCTCTACGAGCAGTACTTC,CASSFPTPLYEQYF
medium-sized,TRBV9,TRBJ2-5,TRBD2,TGTGCCAGCAGCCGCCAGACTAGCGGGAAAGAGACCCAGTACTTC,CASSRQTSGKETQYF
.,TRBV9,TRBJ2-5,.,TGTGCCAGCAGCGTAGCGGAAGGGTATCCCAAAGAGACCCAGTACTTC,CASSVAEGYPKETQYF
few,TRBV4-1,TRBJ1-2,TRBD1,TGCGCCAGCAGCTTACAGGGGGCGCTAAACTATGGCTACACCTTC,CASSLQGALNYGYTF
few,TRBV4-1,TRBJ2-5,TRBD2,TGCGCCAGCAGCCAAGAGGTACTAGCGGGAGAGACCCAGTACTTC,CASSQEVLAGETQYF
few,TRBV2,TRBJ1-2,.,TGTGCCAGACAACCAGGGCTTTACTATGGCTACACCTTC,CARQPGLYYGYTF
.,TRBV4-1,TRBJ2-1,.,TGCGCCAGCAGCCAAGAGCCAGGAAACAATGAGCAGTTCTTC,CASSQEPGNNEQFF
.,TRBV18,TRBJ1-1,TRBD1,TGTGCCAGCTCACCAACGGCAGGGGGAGCTTTCTTT,CASSPTAGGAFF
.,TRBV27,TRBJ1-5,.,TGTGCCTGCCCCCAAACGGAGGGAGCTAGCAATCAGCCCCAGCATTTT,CACPQTEGASNQPQHF
few,TRBV27,TRBJ1-5,.,TGTGAATGGGATCCGGGTTTACTCCCCAATCAGCCCCAGCATTTT,CEWDPGLLPNQPQHF
few,TRBV4-2,TRBJ2-1,TRBD2,TGTGCCAGCAGCCAAGAGGGACTAGCGGGAGACCATGAGCAGTTCTTC,CASSQEGLAGDHEQFF
.,TRBV7-6,TRBJ2-1,.,TGTGCCAGCAGCCCCGAGGGCAATGAGCAGTTCTTC,CASSPEGNEQFF
few,TRBV30,TRBJ1-5,.,TGTGCCTGGAGTGTACAGGGAGGACAGCCCCAGCATTTT,CAWSVQGGQPQHF
.,TRBV7-9,TRBJ2-5,TRBD2,TGTGCCAGCAGCTTAAGCGGGAGAATTCAAGAGACCCAGTACTTC,CASSLSGRIQETQYF
few,TRBV28,TRBJ1-2,TRBD1,TGTGCCAGCAGTACAACAGGGGCCACCCTAAGAGGCTACACCTTC,CASSTTGATLRGYTF
.,TRBV18,TRBJ2-7,TRBD1,TGTGCCAGCTCACCACAGGACAGGTTCACCTACGAGCAGTACTTC,CASSPQDRFTYEQYF
few,TRBV7-8,TRBJ2-1,TRBD1,TGTGCCAGCAGCTTATGGCCTCCGGGACAGGTTTTCCCCTCCTACAATGAGCAGTTCTTC,CASSLWPPGQVFPSYNEQFF
few,TRBV15,TRBJ1-1,.,TGTGCCACCAGCAGAGCCGGTAACACTGAAGCTTTCTTT,CATSRAGNTEAFF
.,TRBV27,TRBJ2-7,TRBD1,TGTGCCAGCAGTTGGGACAGGGGTTCCTACGAGCAGTACTTC,CASSWDRGSYEQYF
.,TRBV6-5,TRBJ2-5,TRBD1,TGTGCCAGCAGTTTAACAGGGGGCTCCGGGGAGACCCAGTACTTC,CASSLTGGSGETQYF
few,TRBV7-6,TRBJ2-1,.,TGTGCCAGCAGCTACTCGGATGAGCAGTTCTTC,CASSYSDEQFF
.,TRBV6-5,TRBJ2-3,.,TGTGCCAGCAGTTACTCCTATATGGGCACAGATACGCAGTATTTT,CASSYSYMGTDTQYF
.,TRBV4-2,TRBJ2-7,.,TGTGCCAGCAGCCCCTCAGGAGGGCCGTACGAGCAGTACTTC,CASSPSGGPYEQYF
few,TRBV4-3,TRBJ2-1,.,TGCGCCAGCAGCCTGGGACCCATAAATGAGCAGTTCTTC,CASSLGPINEQFF
.,TRBV4-3,TRBJ2-7,TRBD1,TGCGCCAGCAGCCAAGATGTTACAGGGGGCTACGAGCAGTACTTC,CASSQDVTGGYEQYF
few,TRBV4-3,TRBJ2-5,.,TGCGCCAGCAGCCAAACATTCGGACTCGGGGAGACCCAGTACTTC,CASSQTFGLGETQYF
few,TRBV12-5,TRBJ2-3,TRBD2,TGTGCTAGTGGCCTAGCGGGAGTGGTAGATACGCAGTATTTT,CASGLAGVVDTQYF
few,TRBV11-2,TRBJ1-1,.,TGTGCCAGCGGTTGGGGCCCCGGAGCTTTCTTT,CASGWGPGAFF
.,TRBV6-5,TRBJ2-5,TRBD2,TGTGCCAGCAGCCTCGGGACTAGCATTGAGACCCAGTACTTC,CASSLGTSIETQYF
.,TRBV28,TRBJ2-7,.,TGTGCCAGCAGCCATACCATTGCAGCGGTAACCTACGAGCAGTACTTC,CASSHTIAAVTYEQYF
.,TRBV13,TRBJ1-4,.,TGTGCCAGCAGCTTAGGATCAATCGGCCCGGGTTATGAAAAACTGTTTTTT,CASSLGSIGPGYEKLFF
few,TRBV7-6,TRBJ2-7,TRBD2,TGTGCCAGCAGCTTATCGGCCGGGACTAGCGTCGAGCAGTACTTC,CASSLSAGTSVEQYF
.,TRBV11-3,TRBJ2-7,.,TGTGCCAGCAGCATGGTTTACGAGCAGTACTTC,CASSMVYEQYF
.,TRBV9,TRBJ1-2,TRBD1,TGTGCCAGCAGCGGATTACAGGGGTTTAACTATGGCTACACCTTC,CASSGLQGFNYGYTF
.,TRBV7-9,TRBJ2-7,.,TGTGCCAGCAGCTGGGGTACTAGCTCCTACGAGCAGTACTTC,CASSWGTSSYEQYF